This TCR beta chain is drawn from a study of shared clonotypes between healthy human individuals. The study's findings and limits: For naive CD4 cells, approximately 4.8% of clonotypes were shared across a handful of donors.

This clone was recorded once. The antigen remains undetermined. J gave up 0 bases and V 0 bases, and 2 bases lay outside the gene matches. This CDR3 is built from 16 residues. Germline assignment: CDR1 SGHRS and CDR2 YFSETQ. It was across several immunoSEQ plates that each subset's genomic DNA was evenly split. Method: immunoSEQ multiplex PCR; TCRdb's copy keeps in-frame clones and lacks some. The repertoire consists of 2 million or so clones, with roughly 94% occurring once and the leading ten covering 0.1% to 0.15%. This sequence was found in a man in his late teens or twenties in good health. The sequenced sample consisted of naive CD4+ T cells sorted from blood. Subset denoted: CD45RA+ positively selected. This chain connects TRBV5-1 to TRBJ2-3; TRBD2 matches at 9 bases. CDR3 DNA: TGCGCCAGCAGCTTGGGCGGGAGGGCTAGCACAGATACGCAGTATTTT. Translated: CASSLGGRASTDTQYF.